This T cell receptor (beta chain) was obtained from a study of CD8 T cells in ankylosing spondylitis. The study's findings and limits: A TCR beta motif made of about eight highly homologous variants seemed typical of ankylosing spondylitis blood.

This CDR3 has 14 amino acids. Germline assignment: CDR1 SGHRS and CDR2 YFSETQ. Details on this clonotype: The antigen is unknown. A much larger clone differs from this one at a single base, so this may be a read error.

TCRdb passed the 5' RACE reads through MiXCR, listing each CDR3 protein once. The sample has 250,000 to 400,000 distinct CDR3 sequences; around a tenth are singletons. The V call is TRBV5-1, the J call TRBJ2-2, with D tentatively TRBD1 or TRBD2 (5 bases each). The receptor's source is a female donor with ankylosing spondylitis or in good health (not recorded which). Material: blood, either unsorted or a sorted T cell fraction (not recorded which). The CDR3 DNA follows: TGCGCCAGCTTAGAGACAGCGAACACCGGGGAGCTGTCTTTT. Its translation is CASLETANTGELSF.